Listed below are T cell receptor beta chains from one sample, sequenced in a study of EBV T-cell therapy then PD-1 blockade in nasopharyngeal carcinoma. Their antigens are not known. Clones were read by immunoSEQ multiplex PCR, and TCRdb kept only the in-frame ones, dropping some. The table records about 20,000 clones, roughly four fifths of them present only once. Source: CD8+ T cells from blood, taken at roughly day 290 from a patient whose treatment included autologous EBV-specific T cells and nivolumab. These receptors were taken from a man aged 35 to 55 with nasopharyngeal carcinoma. Each CDR3 is given with its conserved first and last residue. D genes are given only for firm matches. Only some rows state a clone size, as once, few, many or a class for expanded clones.

abundance,j_gene,v_gene,d_gene,CDR3aa,CDR3nt
.,TRBJ2-7,TRBV4-3,TRBD2,CASSQDRTSGHEQYF,TGCGCCAGCAGCCAAGATAGGACTAGCGGCCACGAGCAGTACTTC
once,TRBJ2-4,TRBV6-6,.,CASAYSKNIQYF,TGTGCCAGCGCATATAGCAAAAACATTCAGTACTTC
.,TRBJ1-1,TRBV7-9,.,CASSLGYGPTEAFF,TGTGCCAGCAGCTTAGGTTACGGACCCACTGAAGCTTTCTTT
.,TRBJ2-7,TRBV11-2,.,CASSSPEAAYEQYF,TGTGCCAGCAGTTCGCCAGAGGCCGCCTACGAGCAGTACTTC
once,TRBJ2-3,TRBV9,.,CASSGGSVSTDTQYF,TGTGCCAGCAGCGGCGGAAGCGTCAGCACAGATACGCAGTATTTT
.,TRBJ2-5,TRBV9,.,CASSVDSPGETQYF,TGTGCCAGCAGCGTCGACAGCCCCGGGGAGACCCAGTACTTC
.,TRBJ2-2,TRBV27,.,CASSFQGHGELFF,TGTGCCAGCAGTTTCCAGGGTCACGGGGAGCTGTTTTTT
.,TRBJ2-3,TRBV11-1,.,CASSLGGRTDTQYF,TGTGCCAGCAGTTTAGGGGGGCGTACAGATACGCAGTATTTT
medium-sized,TRBJ2-2,TRBV7-9,TRBD1,CASSLTGQGVTGELFF,TGTGCCAGCAGCTTAACGGGACAGGGTGTGACCGGGGAGCTGTTTTTT
few,TRBJ2-1,TRBV28,.,CASSLAGSDEQFF,TGTGCCAGCAGTTTAGCGGGATCCGATGAGCAGTTCTTC
.,TRBJ2-3,TRBV4-1,.,CASSQTGRWDTDTQYF,TGCGCCAGCAGCCAAACGGGCCGATGGGACACAGATACGCAGTATTTT
.,TRBJ2-5,TRBV4-1,TRBD1,CASSQRTGIETQYF,TGCGCCAGCAGCCAGAGGACAGGCATAGAGACCCAGTACTTC
.,TRBJ2-1,TRBV9,TRBD2,CASSVPGLAGNEQFF,TGTGCCAGCAGCGTGCCGGGACTAGCGGGCAATGAGCAGTTCTTC
.,TRBJ2-7,TRBV28,.,CASSTRVGRWNEQYF,TGTGCCAGCAGTACCCGGGTGGGAAGATGGAACGAGCAGTACTTC
.,TRBJ1-1,TRBV6-5,.,CASSYGGNTEAFF,TGTGCCAGCAGTTACGGGGGAAACACTGAAGCTTTCTTT
.,TRBJ2-3,TRBV6-2/TRBV6-3,TRBD2,CASSYSSGGDTQYF,TGTGCCAGCAGTTACTCGAGCGGGGGTGATACGCAGTATTTT
medium-sized,TRBJ1-1,TRBV19,.,CASSLTLNTEAFF,TGTGCCAGTAGTCTAACCTTGAACACTGAAGCTTTCTTT
.,TRBJ1-2,TRBV27,TRBD1,CASSLSAGGYGYTF,TGTGCCAGCAGTTTATCCGCAGGGGGCTATGGCTACACCTTC
.,TRBJ2-2,TRBV30,TRBD1,CAWSVPDRANTGELFF,TGTGCCTGGAGTGTGCCGGACAGGGCGAACACCGGGGAGCTGTTTTTT
few,TRBJ1-6,TRBV24-1,.,CATRAGSSNSPLHF,TGTGCCACCAGGGCCGGGTCCAGTAATTCACCCCTCCACTTT
.,TRBJ2-5,TRBV10-3,.,CAIRDQETQYF,TGTGCCATCAGGGACCAAGAGACCCAGTACTTC
.,TRBJ1-1,TRBV27,.,CASTSVGETNTEAFF,TGTGCCAGCACCTCCGTGGGGGAAACGAACACTGAAGCTTTCTTT
.,TRBJ1-6,TRBV28,.,CASSLGQTNSPLHF,TGTGCCAGCAGCCTTGGACAGACGAACTCACCCCTCCACTTT
.,TRBJ1-3,TRBV24-1,.,CATSDGFGNTIYF,TGTGCCACCAGTGATGGCTTTGGAAACACCATATATTTT
.,TRBJ2-3,TRBV27,TRBD1,CATWTGGTDTQYF,TGTGCCACCTGGACAGGGGGCACAGATACGCAGTATTTT
.,TRBJ1-6,TRBV6-5,.,CASSSRDYNSPLHF,TGTGCCAGCAGTTCACGGGATTATAATTCACCCCTCCACTTT
.,TRBJ1-1,TRBV6-6,.,CASIPEGGTEAFF,TGTGCCAGCATCCCGGAGGGAGGGACTGAAGCTTTCTTT
few,TRBJ1-1,TRBV7-9,.,CASSLVAGAGVNTEAFF,TGTGCCAGCAGCTTAGTGGCAGGGGCGGGGGTGAACACTGAAGCTTTCTTT
.,TRBJ1-5,TRBV6-2/TRBV6-3,.,CASSYSRQEFGPQHF,TGTGCCAGCAGTTACTCAAGGCAGGAATTCGGACCCCAGCATTTT
few,TRBJ1-1,TRBV7-3,TRBD1,CASSLSGQAAEAFF,TGTGCCAGCAGCCTCTCCGGACAGGCGGCTGAAGCTTTCTTT
.,TRBJ2-1,TRBV29-1,TRBD2,CSVEGGGNEQFF,TGCAGCGTTGAAGGGGGGGGTAATGAGCAGTTCTTC
.,TRBJ2-2,TRBV27,.,CASSLGVGAGTGELFF,TGTGCCAGCAGTTTGGGGGTCGGGGCGGGTACCGGGGAGCTGTTTTTT
.,TRBJ2-7,TRBV5-5,.,CASSLSGTEQYF,TGTGCCAGCAGCTTGTCAGGCACCGAGCAGTACTTC
.,TRBJ2-7,TRBV11-3,.,CASSSSSYEQYF,TGTGCCAGCAGCTCGAGCTCCTACGAGCAGTACTTC
.,TRBJ1-1,TRBV29-1,.,CSVGLRGALMNTEAFF,TGCAGCGTTGGGCTCCGGGGGGCCCTTATGAACACTGAAGCTTTCTTT
.,TRBJ2-7,TRBV7-2,TRBD1,CASSQKGTGAGEQYF,TGTGCCAGCAGCCAGAAAGGGACAGGGGCGGGCGAGCAGTACTTC
.,TRBJ2-4,TRBV7-9,.,CASSLPGFLAKNIQYF,TGTGCCAGCAGCCTACCAGGGTTCCTAGCCAAAAACATTCAGTACTTC
.,TRBJ2-2,TRBV9,TRBD2,CASSEDGGVGELFF,TGTGCCAGCAGCGAGGACGGGGGGGTCGGGGAGCTGTTTTTT
once,TRBJ2-7,TRBV2,.,CASGEAAGSPYEQYF,TGTGCCAGCGGTGAAGCAGCAGGGAGTCCCTACGAGCAGTACTTC
.,TRBJ2-7,TRBV19,TRBD1,CASRARDSRFYEQYF,TGTGCCAGTAGAGCCCGGGACAGCAGATTCTACGAGCAGTACTTC
.,TRBJ1-5,TRBV7-3,.,CASTPSGAGLDQPQHF,TGTGCCAGCACCCCGTCGGGGGCAGGGCTAGATCAGCCCCAGCATTTT
once,TRBJ1-1,TRBV7-6,.,CASSLQGGETEAFF,TGTGCCAGCAGCCTACAGGGAGGCGAGACTGAAGCTTTCTTT
.,TRBJ2-6,TRBV6-7,.,CASSSQPHESSGANVLTF,TGTGCCAGCAGTAGCCAGCCACATGAAAGCTCTGGGGCCAACGTCCTGACTTTC
.,TRBJ2-5,TRBV6-5,.,CASSLQGPQETQYF,TGTGCCAGCAGTCTCCAGGGGCCCCAAGAGACCCAGTACTTC
.,TRBJ1-2,TRBV4-3,TRBD1,CASSQDHEGGQGNGYTF,TGCGCCAGCAGCCAAGATCATGAGGGAGGACAGGGGAACGGCTACACCTTC
.,TRBJ2-3,TRBV6-4,.,CATSRTGTDTQYF,TGTGCCACCTCAAGGACGGGAACAGATACGCAGTATTTT
.,TRBJ1-3,TRBV21-1,.,CASSSPRDRPLAGGNTIYF,TGTGCCAGCAGCTCTCCCCGGGACAGGCCACTAGCGGGAGGAAACACCATATATTTT
.,TRBJ1-2,TRBV5-1,.,CASSTDRRTNYGYTF,TGCGCCAGCAGCACCGACAGGAGGACTAACTATGGCTACACCTTC
.,TRBJ2-7,TRBV28,.,CASSILRGQEQYF,TGTGCCAGCAGTATCCTCCGGGGCCAGGAGCAGTACTTC
.,TRBJ1-1,TRBV10-1,.,CASRETLQGNEAFF,TGCGCCAGCAGGGAAACCCTTCAGGGAAATGAAGCTTTCTTT
.,TRBJ2-5,TRBV24-1,TRBD2,CATRTSGGQETQYF,TGTGCCACCAGAACTAGCGGGGGCCAAGAGACCCAGTACTTC
.,TRBJ1-3,TRBV6-1,.,CASSEDGGSSGNTIYF,TGTGCCAGCAGTGAAGATGGGGGAAGCTCTGGAAACACCATATATTTT
.,TRBJ2-3,TRBV28,.,CASSSLTSTDTQYF,TGTGCCAGCAGTTCTTTAACAAGCACAGATACGCAGTATTTT
.,TRBJ2-1,TRBV7-8,TRBD2,CASSFPTSGGARNEQFF,TGTGCCAGCAGCTTCCCGACTAGCGGGGGGGCGAGAAATGAGCAGTTCTTC
once,TRBJ1-6,TRBV6-4,TRBD1,CASSPDRGPSPLHF,TGTGCCAGCAGCCCGGACAGGGGGCCCTCACCCCTCCACTTT